Sequencing of this T cell receptor (beta chain) was carried out in a study of T cell repertoires in cytomegalovirus infection. About the study: From public TCR beta signatures came an indication of both CMV infection and matching HLA type.

TCRdb used MiXCR to reprocess the reads, holding one entry per CDR3 protein. The table records roughly 730,000 distinct CDR3 sequences, around 31% of them present only once. This clonotype was seen a few times. The antigen is unknown. V was trimmed by 0 bases and J by 5 bases, leaving 15 bases between them. CDR1 and CDR2 from the germline V gene are MGHRA and YSYEKL. The CDR3 is 16 amino acids. The sequenced sample was cultured PBMCs, obtained from culture after CMV antigen stimulation. The chain employs TRBV4-1 and TRBJ2-3, with D maybe TRBD2 (6 bases). This sequence was found in a human donor in good health (CMV status not recorded). Some clones in this sample may be carry-over from other donors' samples. CDR3 DNA: TGCGCCAGCAGCCAAGATCGAAGCGGGTTAATAGATACGCAGTATTTT. Residues: CASSQDRSGLIDTQYF.